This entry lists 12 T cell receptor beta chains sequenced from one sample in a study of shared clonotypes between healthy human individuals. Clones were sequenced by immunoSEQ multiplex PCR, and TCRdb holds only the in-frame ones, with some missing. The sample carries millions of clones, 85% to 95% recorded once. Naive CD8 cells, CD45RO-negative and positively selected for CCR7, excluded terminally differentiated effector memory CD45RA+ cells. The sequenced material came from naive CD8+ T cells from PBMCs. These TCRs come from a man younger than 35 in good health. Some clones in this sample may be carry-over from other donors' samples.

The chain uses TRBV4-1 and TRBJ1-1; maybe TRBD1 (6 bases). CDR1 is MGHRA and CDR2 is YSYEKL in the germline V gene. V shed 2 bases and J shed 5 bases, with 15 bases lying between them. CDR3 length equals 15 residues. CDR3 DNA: TGCGCCAGCAGCCAAACCCTCCAGGGGTGGACTGAAGCTTTCTTT. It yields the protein CASSQTLQGWTEAFF.

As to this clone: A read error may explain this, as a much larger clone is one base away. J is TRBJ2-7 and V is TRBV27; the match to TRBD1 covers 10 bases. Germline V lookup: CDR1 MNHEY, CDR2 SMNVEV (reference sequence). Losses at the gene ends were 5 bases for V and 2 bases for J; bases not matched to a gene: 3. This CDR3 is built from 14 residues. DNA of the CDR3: TGTGCCAGCAGTGTAGGACAGGGGGCCTACGAGCAGTACTTC. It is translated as CASSVGQGAYEQYF.

The CDR3 sequence: CASKAGGVRDGYTF. DNA for the CDR3: TGTGCCAGCAAAGCAGGGGGCGTTAGGGATGGCTACACCTTC. The chain employs TRBV27 and TRBJ1-2, with 8 bases fitting TRBD1. V lost 7 bases and J lost 6; bases outside the gene matches: 10. The CDR3 totals 14 residues. Germline V gene lookup returns CDR1 MNHEY and CDR2 SMNVEV (reference sequence).

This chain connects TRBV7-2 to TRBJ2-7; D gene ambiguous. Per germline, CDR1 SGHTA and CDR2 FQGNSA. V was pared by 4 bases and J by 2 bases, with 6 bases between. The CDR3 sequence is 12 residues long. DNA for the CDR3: TGTGCCAGCAGCTACGGCCCCTACGAGCAGTACTTC. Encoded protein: CASSYGPYEQYF.

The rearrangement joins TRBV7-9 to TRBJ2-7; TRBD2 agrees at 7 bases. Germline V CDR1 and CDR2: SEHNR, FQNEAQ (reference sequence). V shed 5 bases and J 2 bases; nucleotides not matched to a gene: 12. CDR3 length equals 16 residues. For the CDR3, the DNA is TGTGCCAGCAGCCCCAGGGAGGGGAGTTTTACCTACGAGCAGTACTTC. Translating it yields CASSPREGSFTYEQYF.

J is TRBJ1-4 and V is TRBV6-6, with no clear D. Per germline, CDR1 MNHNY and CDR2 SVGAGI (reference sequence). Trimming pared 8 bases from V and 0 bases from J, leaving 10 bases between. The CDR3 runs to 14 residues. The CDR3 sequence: CASSGTATNEKLFF. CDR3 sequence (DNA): TGTGCCAGCTCAGGCACCGCAACTAATGAAAAACTGTTTTTT.

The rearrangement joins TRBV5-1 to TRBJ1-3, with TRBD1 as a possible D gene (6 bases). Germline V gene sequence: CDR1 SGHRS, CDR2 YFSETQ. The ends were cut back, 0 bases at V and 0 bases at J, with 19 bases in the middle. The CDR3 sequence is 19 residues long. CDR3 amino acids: CASSLVGTNTGHSGNTIYF. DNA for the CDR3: TGCGCCAGCAGCTTGGTGGGGACTAATACAGGGCACTCTGGAAACACCATATATTTT.

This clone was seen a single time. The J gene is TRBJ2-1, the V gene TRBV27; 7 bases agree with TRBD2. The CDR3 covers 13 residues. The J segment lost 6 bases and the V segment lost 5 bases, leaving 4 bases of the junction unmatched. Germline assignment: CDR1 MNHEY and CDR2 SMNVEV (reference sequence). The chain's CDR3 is CASSLGTINEQFF. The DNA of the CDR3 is TGTGCCAGCAGTCTCGGGACTATCAATGAGCAGTTCTTC.

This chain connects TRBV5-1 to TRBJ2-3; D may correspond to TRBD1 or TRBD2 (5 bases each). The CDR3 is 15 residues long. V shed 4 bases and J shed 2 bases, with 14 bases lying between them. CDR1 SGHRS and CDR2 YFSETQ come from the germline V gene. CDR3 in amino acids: CASSVTGTITDTQYF. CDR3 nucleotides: TGCGCCAGCAGCGTAACCGGGACCATCACAGATACGCAGTATTTT.

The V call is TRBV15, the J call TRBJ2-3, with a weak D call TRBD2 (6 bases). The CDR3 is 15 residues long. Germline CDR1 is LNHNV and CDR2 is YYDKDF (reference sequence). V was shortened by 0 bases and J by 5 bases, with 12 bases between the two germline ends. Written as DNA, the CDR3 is TGTGCCACCAGCAGAGACCGGGAGCGTGGAGATACGCAGTATTTT. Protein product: CATSRDRERGDTQYF.

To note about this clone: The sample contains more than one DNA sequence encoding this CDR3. CDR3 in amino acids: CASSLEGAGEKLFF. In DNA form, the CDR3 reads TGTGCCAGCAGCTTAGAGGGGGCGGGAGAAAAACTGTTTTTT. The rearrangement uses TRBV7-9 and TRBJ1-4; 7 positions agree with TRBD1. The CDR3 runs 14 residues. Germline CDR1 SEHNR, CDR2 FQNEAQ (reference sequence). The V gene end was trimmed by 1 base and the J gene end by 8 bases; junction bases not matched to a gene: 4.

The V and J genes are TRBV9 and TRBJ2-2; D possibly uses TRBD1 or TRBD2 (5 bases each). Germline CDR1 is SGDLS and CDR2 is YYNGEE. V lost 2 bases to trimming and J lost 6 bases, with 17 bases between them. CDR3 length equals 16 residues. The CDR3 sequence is CASSVGTAAAAGELFF. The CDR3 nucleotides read TGTGCCAGCAGCGTCGGGACCGCCGCCGCCGCCGGGGAGCTGTTTTTT.